These 11 T cell receptor beta chains were all obtained from the same sample, sequenced in a study of control samples from healthy donors and cancer patients. Sequenced by immunoSEQ multiplex PCR; TCRdb stores in-frame clones only, minus some. The sample has 25,000 to 35,000 clones; approximately 87% are singletons. Source material: PBMCs. These receptors were obtained from a woman aged 40 to 55 with lung cancer.

In DNA form, the CDR3 reads TGCGCCAGCAGCTTACAGGACAGGGTGGACACTGAAGCTTTCTTT. Translation gives CASSLQDRVDTEAFF. The genes are TRBV5-1 and TRBJ1-1; 8 nucleotides agree with TRBD1. From germline, CDR1 is SGHRS and CDR2 YFSETQ. The V gene end was trimmed by 2 bases and the J gene end by 3 bases; junction bases not matched to a gene: 6. The CDR3 runs to 15 residues.

V usage is TRBV3-1 (or the pseudogene TRBV3-2) and J usage is TRBJ1-3; 11 nucleotides line up with TRBD1. The CDR3 consists of 18 residues. V shed 4 bases and J 3 bases; nucleotides not matched to a gene: 11. CDR1 and CDR2 (germline): LGHDT, YNNKEL (reference sequence). Here the CDR3 DNA reads TGTGCCAGCAGCCTATGGACAGGGGGCGCAGAGGGTGGAAACACCATATATTTT. As protein: CASSLWTGGAEGGNTIYF.

For the CDR3, the DNA is TGTGCCAGCAGTGTAACGAGTAGCGGGGGTGCAGATACGCAGTATTTT. Translated: CASSVTSSGGADTQYF. The chain carries TRBV6-1 and TRBJ2-3, with 9 bases fitting TRBD2. CDR1 MNHNS and CDR2 SASEGT come from the germline V gene. V gave up 4 bases and J gave up 4 bases; unmatched junction bases: 9. The CDR3 totals 16 residues.

V gene TRBV12-3 or TRBV12-4 combines with J gene TRBJ2-7; D is tentatively TRBD1 or TRBD2 (5 bases each). There are 12 residues in the CDR3. V was trimmed by 8 bases and J by 7 bases, leaving 15 bases between them. The CDR3 region has the DNA TGTGCCAGCTCTCCGGGACCTCTAGAGCAGTACTTC. This encodes CASSPGPLEQYF.

The V gene is TRBV2, the J gene TRBJ2-1; 8 bases line up with TRBD2. The CDR3 length is 14 residues. The trim removed 7 bases at V and 3 bases at J, leaving 5 bases unmatched. Per germline, CDR1 SNHLY and CDR2 FYNNEI. CDR3 nucleotide sequence: TGTGCCAGCACCCCGACTAGCGTCTACAATGAGCAGTTCTTC. This codes for CASTPTSVYNEQFF.

This clone has a handful of counts. The V and J genes are TRBV11-2 and TRBJ2-3; 9 bases align to TRBD2. V dropped 1 base and J dropped 1; count of bases not matched to a gene: 0. CDR3 length: 15 residues. The germline V gene has CDR1 SGHAT and CDR2 FQNNGV. In nucleotides, the CDR3 is TGTGCCAGCAGCTTAGGGACTAGCGGCACAGATACGCAGTATTTT. Translation: CASSLGTSGTDTQYF.

This sequence joins TRBV7-9 and TRBJ2-2; possibly TRBD2 for D (5 bases). The CDR3 length is 17 residues. Trimming left V 5 bases short and J 2 bases short, with 18 bases between. Germline V gives CDR1 SEHNR, CDR2 FQNEAQ (reference sequence). The CDR3 is CASSPKFSGHNTGELFF. CDR3 nucleotide sequence: TGTGCCAGCAGCCCCAAATTCAGCGGTCATAACACCGGGGAGCTGTTTTTT.

The genes are TRBV7-8 and TRBJ2-7, with D maybe TRBD2 (5 bases). Germline V gene sequence: CDR1 SGHVS, CDR2 FQNEAQ. The length of the CDR3 is 12 residues. V lost 5 bases and J 5 bases, leaving 10 bases between the germline ends. The CDR3 is CASSPDGDEQYF. DNA for the CDR3: TGTGCCAGCAGCCCGGACGGGGACGAGCAGTACTTC.

The rearrangement uses TRBV7-8 and TRBJ2-1; D may be TRBD2 (5 bases). The CDR3 has 14 residues. Germline assignment: CDR1 SGHVS and CDR2 FQNEAQ. V lost 2 bases, J lost 5 bases, and 10 bases lay in between. CDR3: CASSLSRLNNEQFF. CDR3 sequence (DNA): TGTGCCAGCAGCTTATCAAGACTAAACAATGAGCAGTTCTTC.

V and J are TRBV7-2 and TRBJ1-1, with D perhaps TRBD1 (5 bases). The length of the CDR3 is 16 residues. Germline V gene lookup returns CDR1 SGHTA and CDR2 FQGNSA. The V and J ends lost 5 bases and 4 bases respectively, with 20 bases between them. CDR3 sequence reads: CASSIRATGGGTEAFF. For the CDR3, the DNA is TGTGCCAGCAGCATTAGAGCTACCGGCGGGGGCACTGAAGCTTTCTTT.

The J gene is TRBJ2-7, the V gene TRBV7-3; maybe TRBD2 (6 bases). The V end was cut by 4 bases, the J end by 3 bases, with 10 bases between. The CDR3 is made up of 13 amino acids. Germline V lookup: CDR1 SGHTA, CDR2 FQGTGA. The CDR3 protein is CASSSEEGYEQYF. The CDR3 nucleotides are TGTGCCAGCAGCTCGGAGGAGGGCTACGAGCAGTACTTC.